This T cell receptor (beta chain) was identified in a study of blood T cell repertoires in COVID-19. The CDR3 spans 16 residues. Germline V lookup: CDR1 LNHDA, CDR2 SQIVND (reference sequence). The V and J ends lost 6 bases and 6 bases, in that order; junction bases with no gene match: 6. TCRdb's table, derived via immunoSEQ multiplex PCR, lists solely in-frame clones and lacks some. The sample has about 150,000 clones; approximately 84% are singletons. This TCR derives from a woman aged 80 or over with acute or convalescent COVID-19. What was sequenced was peripheral blood. The chain employs TRBV19 and TRBJ2-3, with 16 bases aligning to TRBD2. CDR3 sequence (DNA): TGTGCCAGTAGCGATTCGGGACTAGCGGGGGGGGATACGCAGTATTTT. Encoded protein: CASSDSGLAGGDTQYF.